This T cell receptor (beta chain) emerged from a study of response to subunit inactivated influenza vaccine. The CDR3 is made up of 20 amino acids. The trim removed 4 bases at V and 3 bases at J, leaving 23 bases unmatched. Germline V gene data show CDR1 as MNHEY and CDR2 as SMNVEV (reference sequence). TCRdb recomputed calls from the RT-PCR reads with MiXCR, one row per CDR3 protein. The profile shows about 480,000 distinct CDR3 sequences, about 10% of them singletons. General study findings and limits: With each seasonal influenza vaccination, the authors suggested, few new T cells are recruited.

This clonotype was observed a few times. The antigen is unknown. The chain joins TRBV27 to TRBJ2-7; 8 positions match TRBD1. This TCR came from a man aged 45-65 years who received an inactivated influenza vaccine. The source material was PBMCs from blood, sampled about 6 weeks after vaccination. The CDR3 sequence: CASSSAAPQIRRDRLYEQYF. DNA for the CDR3: TGTGCCAGCAGTTCGGCGGCCCCACAAATCCGCCGGGACAGGCTCTACGAGCAGTACTTC.